This T cell receptor (beta chain) is from a study of cytomegalovirus exposure and HLA in healthy donors. Primers included in the PCR were 60 Vbeta and 13 Jbeta primers. TCRdb keeps only in-frame clones here, not all; method: immunoSEQ multiplex PCR. The repertoire consists of 150,000 to 200,000 clones, with about 75% occurring once and the leading ten covering roughly 4.5%. V gave up 4 bases and J gave up 1 base, with 13 bases separating them. The germline V gene has CDR1 GTSNPN and CDR2 SVGIG (reference sequence). The CDR3 consists of 14 residues. The sequenced material came from PBMCs. The chain uses TRBV30 and TRBJ1-1; D is unclear. The sequence was obtained from a man aged 18 to 29 in good health and CMV-seropositive. In nucleotides, the CDR3 is TGTGCCTGGACCTGGGGAGGACCGAACACTGAAGCTTTCTTT. Protein: CAWTWGGPNTEAFF.